This TCR beta chain was documented in a study of blood T cell repertoires in COVID-19. Study summary: The origin of the acute and convalescent COVID-19 samples was the United States, Italy and Spain. Sources were T cells, B-cell-depleted T cells, or PBMCs; the material itself was cDNA or gDNA.

Under the authors' procedure: Reference gene primer amplification gave estimated nucleated cell counts. Data came from immunoSEQ multiplex PCR; TCRdb stores just in-frame clones and leaves some out. That table supplies the V and J calls and clone size; D and trimming were determined from the DNA. This sample has some 40,000 clones; approximately 80% occur once, and the top ten carry about 20%. Germline lookup yields CDR1 LNHDA and CDR2 SQIVND (reference sequence). V lost 5 bases and J lost 3; bases outside the gene matches: 2. CDR3 size: 14 residues. The sample taken for sequencing was peripheral blood. The sequence was obtained from a man aged 70-80 years with acute or convalescent COVID-19. V gene TRBV19 combines with J gene TRBJ1-5, with TRBD1 matching 9 bases. The CDR3 sequence is CASSRDRANQPQHF. CDR3 bases: TGTGCCAGTAGTCGGGACAGGGCCAATCAGCCCCAGCATTTT.